This entry lists 15 T cell receptor beta chains sequenced from one sample in a study of cytomegalovirus exposure and HLA in healthy donors. The PCR ran on 60 Vbeta and 13 Jbeta primers. The method was immunoSEQ multiplex PCR; TCRdb's version includes in-frame clones alone and lacks a portion of them. Found here are over 85,000 clones, about 72% of them singletons; the top ten hold roughly 2.2%. The material sequenced was PBMCs. All receptors derive from a young man in good health and CMV-seronegative.

The chain combines TRBV7-2 with TRBJ1-2, with D possibly matching TRBD1 (5 bases). The CDR3 consists of 12 residues. Trimming cost V 4 bases and J 5 bases, with 8 bases left between them. The germline V gene has CDR1 SGHTA and CDR2 FQGNSA. CDR3 bases: TGTGCCAGCAGCTCCCAGGGTTATGGCTACACCTTC. Protein product: CASSSQGYGYTF.

The rearrangement uses TRBV5-1 and TRBJ2-2; 9 nucleotides agree with TRBD2. The CDR3 consists of 14 residues. V was pared by 1 base and J by 9 bases, with 4 bases of the junction left unmatched. Per the germline V gene, CDR1 is SGHRS and CDR2 is YFSETQ. The CDR3 sequence: CASSLTAGGRELFF. The CDR3 nucleotides read TGCGCCAGCAGCTTGACAGCGGGGGGACGGGAGCTGTTTTTT.

The chain links TRBV6-5 to TRBJ2-7; maybe TRBD2 (5 bases). Per germline, CDR1 MNHEY and CDR2 SVGAGI. V shed 6 bases and J shed 0 bases, with 15 bases lying between them. The CDR3 covers 15 residues. The CDR3 DNA reads TGTGCCAGCAGCCCCTCCTGGACTGACTCCTACGAGCAGTACTTC. Translating it yields CASSPSWTDSYEQYF.

This clone was recorded a few times. The rearrangement uses TRBV6-5 and TRBJ1-1; D might be TRBD1 (6 bases). The CDR3 contains 13 residues. CDR1 is MNHEY and CDR2 is SVGAGI in the germline V gene. V was shortened by 6 bases and J by 9 bases, with 17 bases between the two germline ends. CDR3 in DNA: TGTGCCAGCAGCTTAACAGGGACGGGGAAAGCTTTCTTT. The encoded protein is CASSLTGTGKAFF.

J is TRBJ2-7 and V is TRBV4-1; D gene ambiguous. CDR1 is MGHRA, CDR2 YSYEKL, per germline. This CDR3 is 13 amino acids long. The ends were cut back, 3 bases at V and 5 bases at J, with 11 bases in the middle. The CDR3 spells CASSQVDQDEQYF. CDR3 sequence (DNA): TGCGCCAGCAGCCAGGTCGATCAGGACGAGCAGTACTTC.

The rearrangement joins TRBV5-1 to TRBJ1-1; 7 bases fit TRBD1. Per the germline V gene, CDR1 is SGHRS and CDR2 is YFSETQ. This CDR3 comprises 14 residues. V trimming: 4 bases; J trimming: 3 bases; junction bases outside the gene matches: 6. CDR3 in DNA: TGCGCCAGCAGCCAAGGACAGGAGGACACTGAAGCTTTCTTT. Its translation: CASSQGQEDTEAFF.

This chain uses TRBV5-1 with TRBJ2-1; 8 bases agree with TRBD1. Trimming at V came to 4 bases and at J to 5 bases, leaving 11 bases not matched to a gene. The CDR3 runs to 16 residues. Germline CDR1 and CDR2: SGHRS and YFSETQ. The CDR3 here is CASSLPRQGLNNEQFF. The CDR3 DNA sequence: TGCGCCAGCAGCCTTCCACGACAGGGGCTAAACAATGAGCAGTTCTTC.

The rearrangement uses TRBV5-1 and TRBJ2-2; a weak D match, TRBD2 (5 bases). Trimming removed 7 bases from V and 4 bases from J, with 8 bases in between. Germline lookup yields CDR1 SGHRS and CDR2 YFSETQ. This CDR3 contains 12 residues. The CDR3 spells CASWTFTGELFF. Here the CDR3 DNA reads TGCGCCAGCTGGACTTTCACCGGGGAGCTGTTTTTT. The full variable domain, in which reference TRBV5-1 and TRBJ2-2 provide the parts outside the CDR3, is KAGVTQTPRYLIKTRGQQVTLSCSPISGHRSVSWYQQTPGQGLQFLFEYFSETQRNKGNFPGRFSGRQFSNSRSEMNVSTLELGDSALYLCASWTFTGELFFGEGSRLTVL.

The chain has TRBV9 and TRBJ1-2; D gene ambiguous. The CDR3 covers 12 residues. Germline V CDR1 and CDR2: SGDLS, YYNGEE. The V and J ends lost 0 bases and 8 bases respectively, with 8 bases between them. The CDR3 here is CASSVDARGYTF. CDR3 nucleotide sequence: TGTGCCAGCAGCGTAGATGCTAGGGGCTACACCTTC.

This chain uses TRBV7-9 with TRBJ2-3; D perhaps matches TRBD2 (5 bases). Trimming pared 0 bases from V and 2 bases from J, leaving 12 bases between. The CDR3 runs 16 residues. Germline-derived CDR1 and CDR2 are SEHNR and FQNEAQ (reference sequence). The CDR3 nucleotides are TGTGCCAGCAGCTTAGCGGTGGAGGACTTCACAGATACGCAGTATTTT. Protein sequence: CASSLAVEDFTDTQYF.

The chain uses TRBV27 and TRBJ2-2, with TRBD2 identical over 8 bases. Trimming at V came to 4 bases and at J to 5 bases, leaving 24 bases not matched to a gene. Germline CDR1 and CDR2: MNHEY and SMNVEV (reference sequence). The length of the CDR3 is 21 residues. CDR3 sequence reads: CASSSYGRYSTSEEKTGELFF. CDR3 DNA: TGTGCCAGCAGTTCATACGGACGGTATTCGACTAGCGAGGAGAAAACCGGGGAGCTGTTTTTT.

This chain uses TRBV18 with TRBJ2-5; 7 bases line up with TRBD1. The CDR3 contains 14 residues. With 2 bases clipped from V and 4 bases from J, the junction kept 4 bases outside the gene matches. Germline assignment: CDR1 KGHSH and CDR2 LQKENI. This CDR3 is CASSPNRGTETQYF. The CDR3 nucleotides read TGTGCCAGCTCACCAAACAGGGGAACAGAGACCCAGTACTTC.

This chain joins TRBV7-2 and TRBJ1-5, with D unresolved. Germline CDR1 SGHTA, CDR2 FQGNSA. This CDR3 has 14 amino acids. The ends were cut back, 1 base at V and 6 bases at J, with 10 bases in the middle. The CDR3: CASSLVTAGQPQHF. For the CDR3, the DNA is TGTGCCAGCAGCTTAGTCACTGCGGGTCAGCCCCAGCATTTT.

The rearrangement uses TRBV9 and TRBJ2-3; possible D gene TRBD1, 5 bases. The CDR3 has 15 residues. CDR1 is SGDLS and CDR2 is YYNGEE in the germline V gene. V was pared by 2 bases and J by 2 bases, with 12 bases between. CDR3 DNA sequence: TGTGCCAGCAGCGTTTTTGGGGCTACCACAGATACGCAGTATTTT. Translated: CASSVFGATTDTQYF.

The chain has TRBV7-9 and TRBJ1-6; D unclear. The CDR3 sequence is 13 residues long. Trimming left V 4 bases short and J 7 bases short, with 8 bases between. Germline V lookup: CDR1 SEHNR, CDR2 FQNEAQ (reference sequence). CDR3 sequence: CASSWLTNSPLHF. The CDR3 DNA reads as TGTGCCAGCAGCTGGCTTACCAATTCACCCCTCCACTTT.